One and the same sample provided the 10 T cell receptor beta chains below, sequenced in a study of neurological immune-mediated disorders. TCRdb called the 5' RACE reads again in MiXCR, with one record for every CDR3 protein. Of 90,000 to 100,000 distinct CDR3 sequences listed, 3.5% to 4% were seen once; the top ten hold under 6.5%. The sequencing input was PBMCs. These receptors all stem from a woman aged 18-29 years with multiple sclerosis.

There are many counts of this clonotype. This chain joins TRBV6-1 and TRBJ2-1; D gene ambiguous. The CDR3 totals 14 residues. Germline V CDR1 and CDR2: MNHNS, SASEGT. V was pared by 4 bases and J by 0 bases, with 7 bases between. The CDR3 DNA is TGTGCCAGCAGTGGACCTAGCTCCTACAATGAGCAGTTCTTC. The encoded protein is CASSGPSSYNEQFF.

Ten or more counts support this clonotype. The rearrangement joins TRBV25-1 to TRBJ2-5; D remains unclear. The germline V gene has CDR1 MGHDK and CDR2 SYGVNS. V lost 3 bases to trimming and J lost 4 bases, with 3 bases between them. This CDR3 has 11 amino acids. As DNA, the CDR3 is TGTGCCAGCAGTGATGGAGAGACCCAGTACTTC. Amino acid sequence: CASSDGETQYF.

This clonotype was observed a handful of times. The CDR3 DNA is TGTGCCAGCAGAAATACAGCGAAAATCAATCAGCCCCAGCATTTT. Encoded protein: CASRNTAKINQPQHF. The chain has TRBV6-6 and TRBJ1-5; D is ambiguous. There are 15 residues in the CDR3. CDR1 and CDR2 (germline): MNHNY, SVGAGI (reference sequence). With 6 bases removed from V and 3 bases from J, the gap between germline ends came to 15 bases.

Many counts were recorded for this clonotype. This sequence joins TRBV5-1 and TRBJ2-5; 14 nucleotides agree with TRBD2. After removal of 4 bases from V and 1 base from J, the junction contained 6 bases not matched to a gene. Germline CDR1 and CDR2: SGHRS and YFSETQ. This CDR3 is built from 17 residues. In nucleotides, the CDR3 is TGCGCCAGCAGCGCGGGACTAGCGGGGGCCCTCCAAGAGACCCAGTACTTC. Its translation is CASSAGLAGALQETQYF.

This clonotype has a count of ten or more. The CDR3 DNA follows: TGTGCCAGCAGACGGGGAGAGGGGAATGAAAAACTGTTTTTT. Translated, it gives CASRRGEGNEKLFF. V gene TRBV7-9 combines with J gene TRBJ1-4; tentatively, D is TRBD1 (5 bases). Germline CDR1 reads SEHNR; CDR2 reads FQNEAQ (reference sequence). V lost 6 bases, J lost 5 bases, and 13 bases lay in between. The CDR3 totals 14 residues.

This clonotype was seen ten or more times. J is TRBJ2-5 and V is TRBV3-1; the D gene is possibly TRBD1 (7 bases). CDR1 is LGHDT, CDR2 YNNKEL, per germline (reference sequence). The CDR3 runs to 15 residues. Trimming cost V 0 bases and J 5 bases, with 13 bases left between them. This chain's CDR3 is CASSQEGQAGETQYF. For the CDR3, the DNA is TGTGCCAGCAGCCAAGAAGGACAGGCGGGGGAGACCCAGTACTTC.

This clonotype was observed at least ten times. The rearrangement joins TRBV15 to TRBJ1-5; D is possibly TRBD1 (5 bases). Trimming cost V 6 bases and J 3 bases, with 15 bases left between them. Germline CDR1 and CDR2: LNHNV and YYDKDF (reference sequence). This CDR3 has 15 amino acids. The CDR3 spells CATRGALGNNQPQHF. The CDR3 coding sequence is TGTGCCACCAGAGGGGCTTTGGGAAACAATCAGCCCCAGCATTTT.

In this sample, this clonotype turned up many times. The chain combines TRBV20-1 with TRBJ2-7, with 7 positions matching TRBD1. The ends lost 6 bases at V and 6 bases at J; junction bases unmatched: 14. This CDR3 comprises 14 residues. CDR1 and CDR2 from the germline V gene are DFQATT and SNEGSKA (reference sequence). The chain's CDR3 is CSAGITGEGVEQYF. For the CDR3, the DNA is TGCAGTGCGGGGATAACAGGGGAAGGGGTCGAGCAGTACTTC.

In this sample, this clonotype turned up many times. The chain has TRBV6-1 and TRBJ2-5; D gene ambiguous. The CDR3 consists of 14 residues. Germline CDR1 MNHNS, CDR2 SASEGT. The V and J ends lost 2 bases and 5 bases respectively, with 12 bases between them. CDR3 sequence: CASSEPPFGETQYF. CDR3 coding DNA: TGTGCCAGCAGTGAACCCCCCTTTGGGGAGACCCAGTACTTC.

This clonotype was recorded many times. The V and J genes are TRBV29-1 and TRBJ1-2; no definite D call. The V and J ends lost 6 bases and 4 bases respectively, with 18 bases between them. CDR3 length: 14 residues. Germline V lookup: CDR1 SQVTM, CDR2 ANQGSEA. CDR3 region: CSVRGLTTFYGYTF. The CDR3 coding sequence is TGCAGCGTGCGAGGATTGACAACCTTCTATGGCTACACCTTC.